A single sample is the source of the 32 T cell receptor beta chains below, sequenced in a study of OX40 agonist ivuxolimab in advanced cancers. TCRdb keeps only in-frame clones here, not all; method: immunoSEQ multiplex PCR. Of roughly 90,000 clones listed, less than 95% were seen once; the top ten hold about 8.5%. The sample in question was CD4+ or CD8+ T cells sorted from blood, obtained in a trial of the OX40 agonist ivuxolimab. These receptors originate from an adult with an advanced solid tumor such as melanoma, head and neck, liver or kidney cancer.

This clone appeared once. The chain recombines TRBV4-1 with TRBJ1-5; D is uncertain. The CDR3 is 16 residues long. The V gene lost 0 bases and the J gene lost 6 bases, with 15 bases spanning the gap. CDR1 is MGHRA and CDR2 is YSYEKL in the germline V gene. In DNA form, the CDR3 reads TGCGCCAGCAGCCAAGATCCGAGCTCCCCGGGTCAGCCCCAGCATTTT. This codes for CASSQDPSSPGQPQHF.

The V gene is TRBV5-6, the J gene TRBJ1-2; weak D call: TRBD1 (6 bases). V shed 4 bases and J shed 5 bases, with 15 bases lying between them. The CDR3 is 14 amino acids. CDR1 and CDR2 (germline): SGHDT, YYEEEE. The CDR3 reads CASSRGGARYGYTF. CDR3 sequence (DNA): TGTGCCAGCAGCCGAGGGGGGGCTAGGTATGGCTACACCTTC.

The chain is built from TRBV27 and TRBJ1-1; a weak D match, TRBD1 (5 bases). Trimming removed 5 bases at V and 4 bases at J, with 20 bases between. Germline loops: CDR1 MNHEY, CDR2 SMNVEV (reference sequence). The CDR3 covers 16 residues. The CDR3 loop reads CASSPLAGPWSTEAFF. The CDR3 region has the DNA TGTGCCAGCAGTCCCCTAGCGGGGCCTTGGAGCACTGAAGCTTTCTTT.

The CDR3 DNA reads TGTGCCAGCAGTCCGGAGGGGGGGGCCTACAATGAGCAGTTCTTC. Its translation: CASSPEGGAYNEQFF. The chain has TRBV27 and TRBJ2-1, with D possibly matching TRBD2 (7 bases). Germline V gene sequence: CDR1 MNHEY, CDR2 SMNVEV (reference sequence). The ends were cut back, 5 bases at V and 2 bases at J, with 13 bases in the middle. This CDR3 is built from 15 residues.

The chain has TRBV6-5 and TRBJ2-7, with TRBD1 matching over 9 bases. From germline, CDR1 is MNHEY and CDR2 SVGAGI. CDR3 size: 14 residues. The junction had 1 base not matched to a gene; V was cut back by 2 bases and J by 2 bases. DNA of the CDR3: TGTGCCAGCAGTTACCGGGACAGGGCCTACGAGCAGTACTTC. Protein product: CASSYRDRAYEQYF.

The chain joins TRBV6-5 to TRBJ1-1; TRBD1 matches at 7 bases. V was clipped by 0 bases and J by 0 bases; unmatched bases: 1. The CDR3 sequence is 15 residues long. CDR1 is MNHEY, CDR2 SVGAGI, per germline. The chain's CDR3 is CASSYSGGLNTEAFF. CDR3 coding DNA: TGTGCCAGCAGTTACTCAGGGGGCTTGAACACTGAAGCTTTCTTT.

The table lists this clone with a count of one. The chain employs TRBV6-6 and TRBJ2-2; maybe TRBD2 (6 bases). The V and J ends lost 2 bases and 9 bases respectively, with 7 bases between them. The CDR3 contains 12 residues. Germline CDR1 reads MNHNY; CDR2 reads SVGAGI (reference sequence). The CDR3 nucleotides read TGTGCCAGCAGTTACGGAGGGTGGGAGCTGTTTTTT. Encoded protein: CASSYGGWELFF.

The chain carries TRBV29-1 and TRBJ1-1; 12 nucleotides match TRBD1. Germline values: CDR1 SQVTM, CDR2 ANQGSEA. Germline trimming cut 4 bases from V and 1 base from J; bases unmatched to any gene: 10. The CDR3 runs to 17 residues. CDR3 nucleotide sequence: TGCAGCGTTGTATTTTTGGGACAGGGGGCTAGGAACACTGAAGCTTTCTTT. Translated: CSVVFLGQGARNTEAFF.

The V call is TRBV4-1, the J call TRBJ2-1; TRBD1 is a possible D gene (6 bases). Germline CDR1 reads MGHRA; CDR2 reads YSYEKL. Trimming removed 8 bases from V and 2 bases from J, with 13 bases in between. The CDR3 extends over 14 amino acids. CDR3 protein: CASVEDSTYNEQFF. CDR3 sequence (DNA): TGCGCCAGCGTAGAGGACAGCACCTACAATGAGCAGTTCTTC.

This chain uses TRBV29-1 with TRBJ2-2; D is unresolved. CDR3 length: 13 residues. The germline V gene has CDR1 SQVTM and CDR2 ANQGSEA. Trimming cost V 5 bases and J 1 base, with 8 bases left between them. Here the CDR3 reads CSVPTENTGELFF. CDR3 DNA sequence: TGCAGCGTTCCGACTGAGAACACCGGGGAGCTGTTTTTT.

The chain combines TRBV10-3 with TRBJ1-1; D is uncertain. Germline assignment: CDR1 ENHRY and CDR2 SYGVKD. There are 13 residues in the CDR3. V shed 4 bases and J shed 0 bases, with 6 bases lying between them. CDR3 nucleotide sequence: TGTGCCATCAGTGCGAGTGTGAACACTGAAGCTTTCTTT. This sequence encodes CAISASVNTEAFF.

The rearrangement links TRBV6-5 to TRBJ2-5; D may be TRBD2 (7 bases). V lost 2 bases to trimming and J lost 5 bases, with 12 bases between them. Looked up from germline, CDR1 is MNHEY and CDR2 is SVGAGI. CDR3 length: 14 amino acids. The DNA for the CDR3 is TGTGCCAGCAGTTACGGGGGGGCTGTGGAGACCCAGTACTTC. Its protein product is CASSYGGAVETQYF.

J is TRBJ1-5 and V is TRBV30, with 7 bases identical to TRBD1. The trim removed 5 bases at V and 8 bases at J, leaving 12 bases unmatched. This CDR3 spans 14 amino acids. The germline V gene encodes CDR1 GTSNPN and CDR2 SVGIG (reference sequence). CDR3 region: CAWGRVGGMEPQHF. The CDR3 bases are TGTGCCTGGGGTCGCGTAGGGGGCATGGAGCCCCAGCATTTT.

The genes are TRBV27 and TRBJ2-7; no firm D call. The CDR3 runs to 12 residues. Trimming pared 6 bases from V and 4 bases from J, leaving 10 bases between. From germline, CDR1 is MNHEY and CDR2 SMNVEV (reference sequence). The DNA for the CDR3 is TGTGCCAGCAGCCCTGACCGTTACGAGCAGTACTTC. Translated, it gives CASSPDRYEQYF.

The J gene is TRBJ2-7, the V gene TRBV4-2; 7 bases fit TRBD1. V trimming: 4 bases; J trimming: 2 bases; junction bases outside the gene matches: 8. The CDR3 totals 15 residues. The germline V gene has CDR1 LGHNA and CDR2 YNFKEQ. The CDR3 bases are TGTGCCAGCAGCCCTGACAGGGCCAGGGCCTACGAGCAGTACTTC. Encoded protein: CASSPDRARAYEQYF.

The rearrangement joins TRBV7-9 to TRBJ2-3; TRBD2 aligns across 9 bases. The CDR3 consists of 16 residues. J was trimmed by 2 bases and V by 6 bases; bases with no gene match: 9. Germline-derived CDR1 and CDR2 are SEHNR and FQNEAQ (reference sequence). This CDR3 reads CASRHPGLANTDTQYF. CDR3 DNA sequence: TGTGCCAGCAGACACCCGGGACTAGCTAACACAGATACGCAGTATTTT.

V usage is TRBV9 and J usage is TRBJ2-7; D is possibly TRBD2 (5 bases). V gave up 0 bases and J gave up 0 bases, with 7 bases separating them. Germline lookup yields CDR1 SGDLS and CDR2 YYNGEE. There are 14 residues in the CDR3. The CDR3 sequence: CASSVGSGSYEQYF. In DNA form, the CDR3 reads TGTGCCAGCAGCGTAGGAAGCGGCTCCTACGAGCAGTACTTC.

This clone was detected a few times. The chain carries TRBV2 and TRBJ1-5; TRBD1 might be the D (6 bases). There are 15 residues in the CDR3. V was clipped by 6 bases and J by 4 bases, with 16 bases between them. Germline V gene data show CDR1 as SNHLY and CDR2 as FYNNEI. CDR3 residues: CASRGQRGSNQPQHF. CDR3 in DNA: TGTGCCAGCAGAGGACAGCGCGGCTCGAATCAGCCCCAGCATTTT.

The chain joins TRBV19 to TRBJ1-1, with D unresolved. Per the germline V gene, CDR1 is LNHDA and CDR2 is SQIVND (reference sequence). Trimming took off 7 bases at V and 1 base at J, with 16 bases between the two ends. The CDR3 sequence is 15 residues long. The CDR3 coding sequence is TGTGCCAGTAATGGGCGTAGATCGGGGAACACTGAAGCTTTCTTT. Encoded protein: CASNGRRSGNTEAFF.

This chain links TRBV7-8 with TRBJ2-3; 7 positions agree with TRBD1. Looked up from germline, CDR1 is SGHVS and CDR2 is FQNEAQ. Losses at the gene ends were 5 bases for V and 0 bases for J; bases not matched to a gene: 8. CDR3 size: 16 residues. Here the CDR3 reads CASSPLDRESTDTQYF. The CDR3 coding sequence is TGTGCCAGCAGCCCCCTCGACAGGGAAAGCACAGATACGCAGTATTTT.

The chain carries TRBV11-3 and TRBJ1-1; D gene ambiguous. The CDR3 extends over 12 amino acids. CDR1 SGHNT and CDR2 YENEEA come from the germline V gene. Trimming removed 5 bases at V and 2 bases at J, with 6 bases between. The chain's CDR3 is CASSPSNTEAFF. In DNA form, the CDR3 reads TGTGCCAGCAGCCCCAGTAACACTGAAGCTTTCTTT.

The CDR3 DNA reads TGTGCCAGCAGCCATATCTTGGGGGCTCCGAACACTGAAGCTTTCTTT. It is translated as CASSHILGAPNTEAFF. The genes are TRBV11-2 and TRBJ1-1; a weak D match, TRBD1 (6 bases). The ends were cut back, 5 bases at V and 1 base at J, with 17 bases in the middle. In germline, CDR1 is SGHAT, CDR2 FQNNGV. The CDR3 has 16 residues.

The rearrangement uses TRBV7-9 and TRBJ1-4; D is ambiguous. The germline gives CDR1 SEHNR, CDR2 FQNEAQ (reference sequence). The CDR3 extends over 16 amino acids. V lost 5 bases, J lost 8 bases, and 21 bases lay in between. CDR3: CASSPRVGPTREKLFF. CDR3 sequence (DNA): TGTGCCAGCAGCCCCCGGGTAGGTCCTACGAGGGAAAAACTGTTTTTT.

The chain is built from TRBV28 and TRBJ2-1; D unclear. There are 15 residues in the CDR3. Germline CDR1 reads MDHEN; CDR2 reads SYDVKM. The V end was cut by 3 bases, the J end by 3 bases, with 12 bases between. The CDR3 sequence is CASSLVQPDYNEQFF. In nucleotides, the CDR3 is TGTGCCAGCAGTTTGGTGCAACCTGACTACAATGAGCAGTTCTTC.

The chain joins TRBV15 to TRBJ1-5, with D possibly matching TRBD1 (6 bases). Trimming left V 5 bases short and J 6 bases short, with 17 bases between. Germline assignment: CDR1 LNHNV and CDR2 YYDKDF (reference sequence). CDR3 length: 15 amino acids. The chain's CDR3 is CATSSYGGAGQPQHF. The CDR3, as DNA: TGTGCCACCAGCTCCTACGGGGGCGCGGGTCAGCCCCAGCATTTT.

V gene TRBV27 combines with J gene TRBJ2-7, with 12 bases matching TRBD2. This CDR3 has 15 amino acids. J gave up 2 bases and V 5 bases, and 4 bases lay outside the gene matches. CDR1 is MNHEY and CDR2 is SMNVEV in the germline V gene (reference sequence). CDR3 nucleotide sequence: TGTGCCAGCAGTCACGGACTAGCGGGAACCTACGAGCAGTACTTC. Translating gives CASSHGLAGTYEQYF.

CDR3 coding DNA: TGTGCCAGCAGCTTGGTGGAAAGTGGGGCCAACGTCCTGACTTTC. The encoded protein is CASSLVESGANVLTF. The rearrangement joins TRBV7-9 to TRBJ2-6; D is undetermined. The germline V gene encodes CDR1 SEHNR and CDR2 FQNEAQ (reference sequence). The length of the CDR3 is 15 residues. V was clipped by 3 bases and J by 3 bases, with 9 bases between them. The complete variable domain, with remaining parts taken from reference TRBV7-9 and TRBJ2-6, reads DTGVSQNPRHKITKRGQNVTFRCDPISEHNRLYWYRQTLGQGPEFLTYFQNEAQLEKSRLLSDRFSAERPKGSFSTLEIQRTEQGDSAMYLCASSLVESGANVLTFGAGSRLTVL.

CDR3 sequence reads: CASSGVEREGSYNEQFF. CDR3 nucleotides: TGTGCCAGTAGTGGGGTCGAGCGGGAGGGGTCCTACAATGAGCAGTTCTTC. The V and J genes are TRBV19 and TRBJ2-1; 10 nucleotides align to TRBD2. The ends lost 5 bases at V and 1 base at J; junction bases unmatched: 8. Germline V gene data show CDR1 as LNHDA and CDR2 as SQIVND (reference sequence). This CDR3 is 17 amino acids long.

This chain's CDR3 is CASGTSVYNEQFF. In DNA, the CDR3 is TGTGCTAGTGGGACTAGCGTGTACAATGAGCAGTTCTTC. The chain uses TRBV25-1 and TRBJ2-1; TRBD2 aligns across 10 bases. The CDR3 spans 13 residues. From germline, CDR1 is MGHDK and CDR2 SYGVNS.

Comments on this clone: This specimen includes other DNA sequences encoding the same CDR3. The rearrangement joins TRBV11-2 to TRBJ2-2; no firm D call. CDR1 and CDR2 (germline): SGHAT, FQNNGV. V lost 0 bases to trimming and J lost 7 bases, with 6 bases between them. The CDR3 contains 13 residues. CDR3 sequence (DNA): TGTGCCAGCAGCTTAGAGGGTATCGGGGAGCTGTTTTTT. It translates to CASSLEGIGELFF.

This clone was observed a single time. The chain employs TRBV7-2 and TRBJ2-5, with 13 nucleotides matching TRBD2. With V trimmed by 3 bases and J by 4 bases, 5 bases remained unmatched. The CDR3 loop spans 16 amino acids. Germline CDR1 and CDR2: SGHTA and FQGNSA. The CDR3 nucleotides read TGTGCCAGCAGCTTGGGACTAGCGGGATTAGTAGAGACCCAGTACTTC. Translation gives CASSLGLAGLVETQYF.

About this clone itself: One junction end disagrees with the germline gene, perhaps due to a read error. The identical CDR3 is also encoded by other nucleotide sequences in the sample. V usage is TRBV7-2 and J usage is TRBJ2-7; D not resolved. CDR1 is SGHTA and CDR2 is FQGNSA in the germline V gene. The CDR3 sequence is 13 residues long. The CDR3 protein is CASSSRQSYEQYF. The CDR3 coding sequence is TGCGCCAGCAGCTCCCGGCAGTCCTACGAGCAGTACTTC.